This T cell receptor beta chain derives from a study of early T cells in non-severe SARS-CoV-2 infection. The protocol attached unique molecular identifiers to individual cDNA molecules. TCRdb analysed the 5' RACE reads with MiXCR anew, one entry per CDR3 protein. The sample yields 51,000 or so distinct CDR3 sequences, roughly 11% seen once. This TCR was recovered from an adult who was a healthcare worker with PCR-confirmed SARS-CoV-2 infection or an uninfected control (not recorded which). Material: whole blood.

CDR3 sequence reads: CAISVAYSGGEAFF. CDR3 nucleotides: TGTGCCATCAGTGTTGCATACTCTGGGGGTGAAGCTTTCTTT. The gene calls are TRBV10-3 and TRBJ1-1; a possible D gene is TRBD1 (5 bases). The CDR3 length is 14 residues. V lost 4 bases and J 7 bases, leaving 16 bases between the germline ends. Germline V gene lookup returns CDR1 ENHRY and CDR2 SYGVKD.